Below, 29 T cell receptor beta chains from the same sample are listed, as sequenced in a study of cytomegalovirus exposure and HLA in healthy donors. PCR employed 60 Vbeta and 13 Jbeta primers. This table comes from immunoSEQ multiplex PCR, and its TCRdb copy is limited to in-frame clones, with some not included. The table includes some 130,000 clones, around 70% detected once. Sequencing input: PBMCs. Receptor source: a male donor in good health and CMV-seronegative.

The CDR3 DNA sequence: TGTGCCAGCAGTGGGGACAGGCTTCAGGTAGATACGCAGTATTTT. Its translation: CASSGDRLQVDTQYF. The J gene is TRBJ2-3, the V gene TRBV2; 8 nucleotides match TRBD1. CDR1 SNHLY and CDR2 FYNNEI come from the germline V gene. J lost 5 bases, V lost 4 bases, and 8 bases had no gene match. CDR3 size: 15 residues. Full variable domain (rest looked up from reference TRBV2 and TRBJ2-3): EPEVTQTPSHQVTQMGQEVILRCVPISNHLYFYWYRQILGQKVEFLVSFYNNEISEKSEIFDDQFSVERPDGSNFTLKIRSTKLEDSAMYFCASSGDRLQVDTQYFGPGTRLTVL.

The genes are TRBV7-2 and TRBJ2-5, with 11 positions matching TRBD2. Germline loops: CDR1 SGHTA, CDR2 FQGNSA. The CDR3 covers 17 residues. With 5 bases clipped from V and 3 bases from J, the junction kept 11 bases outside the gene matches. The CDR3, as DNA: TGTGCCAGCAGCCCCCCCGGGACTAGCGGTGCTAAAGAGACCCAGTACTTC. This encodes CASSPPGTSGAKETQYF.

V is TRBV2 and J is TRBJ1-5, with TRBD1 matching 11 bases. Germline V gene lookup returns CDR1 SNHLY and CDR2 FYNNEI. The CDR3 is 13 amino acids. Trimming at V came to 6 bases and at J to 6 bases, leaving 1 base not matched to a gene. Written as DNA, the CDR3 is TGTGCCAGCAGGGACAGGGGGCTTCAGCCCCAGCATTTT. Encoded protein: CASRDRGLQPQHF.

The CDR3 loop reads CASSWGTSGGLEQYF. The CDR3 DNA follows: TGCGCCAGCAGCTGGGGGACTAGCGGGGGTCTCGAGCAGTACTTC. V usage is TRBV5-1 and J usage is TRBJ2-7; 14 bases are shared with TRBD2. The V segment lost 3 bases and the J segment 6 bases; nucleotides outside the gene matches: 5. This CDR3 is 15 amino acids long. Germline CDR1 and CDR2: SGHRS and YFSETQ.

This clone was picked up a small number of times. Written as DNA, the CDR3 is TGTGCCAGCAGTTACCCGAGACAGGCCGCAGTCCACGAGCAGTACTTC. Translated, it gives CASSYPRQAAVHEQYF. The genes are TRBV6-6 and TRBJ2-7, with D possibly being TRBD1 (6 bases). V lost 2 bases and J 5 bases, leaving 19 bases between the germline ends. Germline CDR1 is MNHNY and CDR2 is SVGAGI (reference sequence). The CDR3 covers 16 residues.

The genes are TRBV28 and TRBJ2-7; 8 positions agree with TRBD1. J lost 4 bases, V lost 6 bases, and 11 bases had no gene match. The germline V gene has CDR1 MDHEN and CDR2 SYDVKM. The CDR3 runs to 15 residues. CDR3 protein: CASSTTGVRLYEQYF. CDR3 in DNA: TGTGCCAGCAGCACGACAGGGGTTCGCTTGTACGAGCAGTACTTC. Full variable domain (rest looked up from reference TRBV28 and TRBJ2-7): DVKVTQSSRYLVKRTGEKVFLECVQDMDHENMFWYRQDPGLGLRLIYFSYDVKMKEKGDIPEGYSVSREKKERFSLILESASTNQTSMYLCASSTTGVRLYEQYFGPGTRLTVT.

This clone was seen just once. The J gene is TRBJ1-2, the V gene TRBV29-1; a weak D match, TRBD1 (6 bases). CDR1 and CDR2 (germline): SQVTM, ANQGSEA. The CDR3 has 9 amino acids. V lost 5 bases and J 11 bases, leaving 9 bases between the germline ends. CDR3 sequence: CSVLQGYTF. CDR3 DNA: TGCAGCGTTTTACAGGGTTACACCTTC.

V is TRBV6-4 and J is TRBJ1-1; TRBD1 might be the D (5 bases). The CDR3 has 15 amino acids. Trimming stripped 2 bases from V and 4 bases from J, with 14 bases between. CDR1 and CDR2 from the germline V gene are MRHNA and SNTAGT. CDR3 loop: CASSDGGSRGTEAFF. The CDR3 DNA reads as TGTGCCAGCAGTGACGGGGGGTCGAGGGGCACTGAAGCTTTCTTT.

The rearrangement links TRBV28 to TRBJ2-7; 12 positions agree with TRBD2. The ends lost 4 bases at V and 4 bases at J; junction bases unmatched: 8. This CDR3 spans 16 amino acids. The germline CDR1 and CDR2 sequences are MDHEN and SYDVKM. The CDR3 region is CASSSWSGTSGYEQYF. CDR3 DNA: TGTGCCAGCAGTTCGTGGTCGGGGACTAGCGGGTACGAGCAGTACTTC.

The V gene is TRBV5-6, the J gene TRBJ1-2, with D perhaps matching TRBD1 (6 bases). V was shortened by 0 bases and J by 4 bases, with 16 bases between the two germline ends. Germline CDR1 is SGHDT and CDR2 is YYEEEE. There are 16 residues in the CDR3. In DNA, the CDR3 is TGTGCCAGCAGCTTGGCCGGGGGAGGGGGGACCTATGGCTACACCTTC. Encoded protein: CASSLAGGGGTYGYTF.

The chain combines TRBV25-1 with TRBJ2-3; tentative D call: TRBD1 (6 bases). Germline-derived CDR1 and CDR2 are MGHDK and SYGVNS. CDR3 length: 14 residues. V was shortened by 3 bases and J by 1 base, with 8 bases between the two germline ends. The CDR3 region is CASSESGGTDTQYF. For the CDR3, the DNA is TGTGCCAGCAGTGAGTCAGGGGGCACAGATACGCAGTATTTT.

This clone has a single count. V gene TRBV9 combines with J gene TRBJ1-6, with D possibly TRBD1 on 6 matching bases. Trimming took off 4 bases at V and 10 bases at J, with 12 bases between the two ends. The V gene's germline CDR1 is SGDLS and CDR2 YYNGEE. CDR3 size: 13 residues. This chain's CDR3 is CASSIQGRSPLHF. DNA for the CDR3: TGTGCCAGCAGCATACAGGGACGATCACCCCTCCACTTT.

Concerning this clone: An end of the junction does not agree with germline; a read error may underlie this. The rearrangement links TRBV7-9 to TRBJ1-3, with TRBD1 matching over 9 bases. Germline CDR1 reads SEHNR; CDR2 reads FQNEAQ (reference sequence). The CDR3 covers 17 residues. The CDR3 loop reads CSSSSRPGTGIRNTIYF. Written as DNA, the CDR3 is TGTTCCAGCAGCTCCCGACCCGGGACAGGGATCCGAAACACCATATATTTT.

The chain carries TRBV10-3 and TRBJ2-6; 10 bases are shared with TRBD1. Germline CDR1 is ENHRY and CDR2 is SYGVKD. The trim removed 2 bases at V and 4 bases at J, leaving 11 bases unmatched. The CDR3 runs 19 residues. The CDR3 loop is CAISEPPGTGVLGANVLTF. Written as DNA, the CDR3 is TGTGCCATCAGTGAGCCCCCTGGGACAGGGGTTTTGGGGGCCAACGTCCTGACTTTC.

The V call is TRBV7-6, the J call TRBJ2-7; 10 nucleotides match TRBD1. This CDR3 spans 16 amino acids. V was pared by 4 bases and J by 2 bases, with 8 bases of the junction left unmatched. Germline assignment: CDR1 SGHVS and CDR2 FNYEAQ. This CDR3 reads CASSSRQGAYTYEQYF. The CDR3 region has the DNA TGTGCCAGCAGCTCGCGACAGGGGGCTTATACCTACGAGCAGTACTTC.

This clone was picked up one time. This chain connects TRBV7-2 to TRBJ1-3; no reliable D call. This CDR3 has 15 residues. With 2 bases removed from V and 0 bases from J, the gap between germline ends came to 8 bases. From germline, CDR1 is SGHTA and CDR2 FQGNSA. The CDR3 spells CASSLNRYSGNTIYF. In DNA form, the CDR3 reads TGTGCCAGCAGCTTAAACCGCTACTCTGGAAACACCATATATTTT.

The count of this clone is one. The CDR3 region has the DNA TGTGCCAGCAGCCGTGACAGGAATGAGCAGTTCTTC. This encodes CASSRDRNEQFF. The chain has TRBV7-2 and TRBJ2-1; weak D call: TRBD1 (6 bases). Germline CDR1 and CDR2: SGHTA and FQGNSA. V gave up 5 bases and J gave up 7 bases, with 9 bases separating them. This CDR3 has 12 amino acids. Drawing the rest from reference TRBV7-2 and TRBJ2-1, the complete variable domain is GAGVSQSPSNKVTEKGKDVELRCDPISGHTALYWYRQSLGQGLEFLIYFQGNSAPDKSGLPSDRFSAERTGGSVSTLTIQRTQQEDSAVYLCASSRDRNEQFFGPGTRLTVL.

The chain links TRBV19 to TRBJ2-7; TRBD2 matches at 9 bases. After removal of 6 bases from V and 5 bases from J, the junction contained 11 bases not matched to a gene. CDR3 length: 15 residues. CDR1 LNHDA and CDR2 SQIVND come from the germline V gene (reference sequence). The CDR3 DNA follows: TGTGCCAGTAGGCCCGGCGGAGTAGCGGGAGACGAGCAGTACTTC. It is translated as CASRPGGVAGDEQYF.

This clone was counted once. This sequence joins TRBV19 and TRBJ2-7; D might be TRBD2 (6 bases). V was pared by 5 bases and J by 0 bases, with 8 bases between. This CDR3 region has 13 residues. Germline loops: CDR1 LNHDA, CDR2 SQIVND (reference sequence). The CDR3 reads CASSDGSSYEQYF. In nucleotides, the CDR3 is TGTGCCAGTAGTGACGGGAGCTCCTACGAGCAGTACTTC.

This clone appeared once. The genes are TRBV5-6 and TRBJ2-7, with D possibly being TRBD2 (5 bases). V shed 5 bases and J shed 4 bases, with 19 bases lying between them. CDR3 size: 15 residues. Germline-derived CDR1 and CDR2 are SGHDT and YYEEEE. CDR3 in DNA: TGTGCCAGCAGTACCGGGCCAGAGGGCCTATACGAGCAGTACTTC. It translates to CASSTGPEGLYEQYF.

The table lists this clone with a few counts. This chain's CDR3 is CASSLAPAGGSYEQYF. In DNA form, the CDR3 reads TGCGCCAGCAGCTTGGCCCCCGCGGGGGGGTCCTACGAGCAGTACTTC. This sequence joins TRBV5-1 and TRBJ2-7, with 9 bases that match TRBD2. J was trimmed by 1 base and V by 0 bases; bases with no gene match: 5. Germline CDR1 reads SGHRS; CDR2 reads YFSETQ. The CDR3 has 16 amino acids.

The chain joins TRBV6-6 to TRBJ2-3, with TRBD2 as a possible D gene (6 bases). The CDR3 has 15 amino acids. The V gene lost 2 bases and the J gene lost 6 bases, with 15 bases spanning the gap. Germline V CDR1 and CDR2: MNHNY, SVGAGI (reference sequence). The CDR3 is CASSYVRGSGDTQYF. The CDR3 bases are TGTGCCAGCAGTTACGTACGGGGGTCAGGGGATACGCAGTATTTT.

V and J are TRBV28 and TRBJ1-1; the D gene is possibly TRBD1 (6 bases). The CDR3 contains 14 residues. Germline CDR1 reads MDHEN; CDR2 reads SYDVKM. Trimming took 6 bases from V and 1 from J, leaving 12 bases between them. The CDR3 DNA is TGTGCCAGCAGCCTCATCAGGGGGAACACTGAAGCTTTCTTT. This sequence encodes CASSLIRGNTEAFF.

V usage is TRBV7-8 and J usage is TRBJ2-5; 7 bases align to TRBD2. CDR1 is SGHVS, CDR2 FQNEAQ, per germline. J lost 1 base, V lost 1 base, and 6 bases had no gene match. The CDR3 length is 16 residues. The CDR3, as DNA: TGTGCCAGCAGCTTAGGAGGGCTAGCGGTCCAAGAGACCCAGTACTTC. Translation: CASSLGGLAVQETQYF.

A word on this clone: A junction end diverges from the germline sequence, so it may reflect a read error. In the same sample, other DNA sequences code for this CDR3. V and J are TRBV2 and TRBJ1-2; 7 bases map to TRBD1. The CDR3 runs 14 residues. The V gene's germline CDR1 is SNHLY and CDR2 FYNNEI. For the CDR3, the DNA is TGTGCCAGCCGGGGACAGAATAATAACTATGGCTACACCTTT. Protein: CASRGQNNNYGYTF. Complete variable domain (other parts from reference TRBV2 and TRBJ1-2): EPEVTQTPSHQVTQMGQEVILRCVPISNHLYFYWYRQILGQKVEFLVSFYNNEISEKSEIFDDQFSVERPDGSNFTLKIRSTKLEDSAMYFCASRGQNNNYGYTFGSGTRLTVV.

DNA of the CDR3: TGTGCCAGCAGTTCCTCTAGCGGGAGAACCCAGTACTTC. As protein: CASSSSSGRTQYF. The gene calls are TRBV28 and TRBJ2-5, with TRBD2 identical over 10 bases. Germline-derived CDR1 and CDR2 are MDHEN and SYDVKM. With 4 bases clipped from V and 8 bases from J, the junction kept 4 bases outside the gene matches. The CDR3 has 13 residues.

This chain uses TRBV7-9 with TRBJ2-7; 7 bases align to TRBD1. Germline assignment: CDR1 SEHNR and CDR2 FQNEAQ (reference sequence). The J segment lost 6 bases and the V segment lost 5 bases, leaving 4 bases of the junction unmatched. The length of the CDR3 is 12 residues. The CDR3 sequence: CASSMGQTEQYF. CDR3 in DNA: TGTGCCAGCAGCATGGGACAGACCGAGCAGTACTTC.

The gene calls are TRBV29-1 and TRBJ2-7; D may be TRBD2 (5 bases). This CDR3 is built from 13 residues. In germline, CDR1 is SQVTM, CDR2 ANQGSEA. The germline V and J ends were trimmed by 0 bases and 2 bases, with 8 bases remaining between them. The CDR3 reads CSVEDRLTYEQYF. DNA for the CDR3: TGCAGCGTTGAAGATCGACTAACCTACGAGCAGTACTTC.

A note on this clone: A read error may produce the germline difference seen at one junction end. CDR3 DNA: TGTGTCAGCAGCCGCGGACTAGCGGTCTACAATGAGCAGTTCTTC. Amino acid sequence: CVSSRGLAVYNEQFF. V usage is TRBV6-5 and J usage is TRBJ2-1; 10 positions match TRBD2. This CDR3 region has 15 residues. Germline CDR1 and CDR2: MNHEY and SVGAGI.